Each of the 19 T cell receptor beta chains below was sequenced from the same sample in a study of siplizumab effects on memory and regulatory T cells. Sequenced by immunoSEQ multiplex PCR; TCRdb stores in-frame clones only, minus some. Counted here are tens of thousands of clones, under 95% occurring once; the ten biggest clones make up approximately 7.1%. Sequenced sample: CD8+ T cells sorted from blood. The receptors derive from a human donor in good health.

A word on this clone: Its ends do not fully match the called genes, so a read error is possible. This chain links TRBV11-2 with TRBJ2-7; D is ambiguous. This CDR3 has 14 amino acids. In germline, CDR1 is SGHAT, CDR2 FQNNGV. The CDR3 here is CASSLEGDSYEQYF. For the CDR3, the DNA is TGTGCCAGCAGCCTAGAAGGTGACTCCTACGAGCAGTACTTC.

The chain couples TRBV7-3 to TRBJ2-2; D possibly corresponds to TRBD2 (5 bases). This CDR3 has 14 amino acids. Germline CDR1 reads SGHTA; CDR2 reads FQGTGA. Trimming stripped 3 bases from V and 1 base from J, with 6 bases between. Here the CDR3 reads CASSLEVNTGELFF. The CDR3 DNA sequence: TGTGCCAGCAGCTTGGAGGTGAACACCGGGGAGCTGTTTTTT.

This rearrangement joins TRBV5-1 to TRBJ2-3; D is perhaps TRBD1 (5 bases). The V gene's germline CDR1 is SGHRS and CDR2 YFSETQ. Trimming cost V 10 bases and J 0 bases, with 21 bases left between them. The CDR3 contains 16 residues. The CDR3 DNA is TGCGCCTCCCGAACAGGCCAGGGCCCCAGCACAGATACGCAGTATTTT. Translated: CASRTGQGPSTDTQYF. The full variable domain, completed using reference TRBV5-1 and TRBJ2-3, is KAGVTQTPRYLIKTRGQQVTLSCSPISGHRSVSWYQQTPGQGLQFLFEYFSETQRNKGNFPGRFSGRQFSNSRSEMNVSTLELGDSALYLCASRTGQGPSTDTQYFGPGTRLTVL.

This clone was recorded once. The chain couples TRBV5-5 to TRBJ2-7; D not resolved. The CDR3 has 14 residues. CDR1 and CDR2 (germline): SGHKS, YYEKEE (reference sequence). Trimming took off 0 bases at V and 2 bases at J, with 9 bases between the two ends. This CDR3 reads CASSLVGNPYEQYF. DNA for the CDR3: TGTGCCAGCAGCTTGGTGGGGAACCCCTACGAGCAGTACTTC.

This chain joins TRBV27 and TRBJ1-4; D call uncertain. CDR3 length: 15 amino acids. Germline loops: CDR1 MNHEY, CDR2 SMNVEV (reference sequence). Trimming left V 5 bases short and J 2 bases short, with 12 bases between. The CDR3 protein is CASSPLGLTNEKLFF. The DNA for the CDR3 is TGTGCCAGCAGTCCGCTTGGACTTACTAATGAAAAACTGTTTTTT.

The chain uses TRBV7-9 and TRBJ2-2; D call uncertain. This CDR3 region has 13 residues. Trimming left V 5 bases short and J 7 bases short, with 11 bases between. CDR1 and CDR2 from the germline V gene are SEHNR and FQNEAQ (reference sequence). CDR3: CASSPERGGELFF. CDR3 sequence (DNA): TGTGCCAGCAGCCCCGAGAGAGGCGGGGAGCTGTTTTTT.

The chain carries TRBV2 and TRBJ2-3; D is possibly TRBD2 (5 bases). In germline, CDR1 is SNHLY, CDR2 FYNNEI. The CDR3 has 14 residues. V lost 7 bases and J lost 0, with 11 bases in between. The DNA of the CDR3 is TGTGCCAGCACCCCGGGCGGGAGCACAGATACGCAGTATTTT. It specifies CASTPGGSTDTQYF.

The chain links TRBV27 to TRBJ1-2, with a tentative D call TRBD1 (5 bases). There are 15 residues in the CDR3. V was pared by 3 bases and J by 2 bases, with 13 bases between. Per germline, CDR1 MNHEY and CDR2 SMNVEV (reference sequence). CDR3 protein: CASSLVGGDNYGYTF. CDR3 DNA: TGTGCCAGCAGTTTGGTCGGGGGTGACAACTATGGCTACACCTTC.

The rearrangement joins TRBV9 to TRBJ2-5; D is uncertain. From germline, CDR1 is SGDLS and CDR2 YYNGEE. Between the trimmed V and J ends, which lost 0 bases and 2 bases, there was a span of 14 bases. The CDR3 sequence is 16 residues long. The CDR3 DNA is TGTGCCAGCAGCGTAGGCTTGTTGATGTCGCAAGAGACCCAGTACTTC. This codes for CASSVGLLMSQETQYF.

The rearrangement joins TRBV7-2 to TRBJ2-1; D is ambiguous. The CDR3 extends over 14 amino acids. V gave up 4 bases and J gave up 0 bases, with 7 bases separating them. Germline CDR1 is SGHTA and CDR2 is FQGNSA. The CDR3: CASSSTSSYNEQFF. The CDR3 DNA reads TGTGCCAGCAGCTCGACAAGCTCCTACAATGAGCAGTTCTTC.

CDR3 amino acids: CASTRSTNTGELFF. For the CDR3, the DNA is TGTGCCAGCACTCGCAGCACGAACACCGGGGAGCTGTTTTTT. The V gene is TRBV27, the J gene TRBJ2-2; D not resolved. The V gene lost 7 bases and the J gene lost 0 bases, with 9 bases spanning the gap. This CDR3 has 14 residues. Germline values: CDR1 MNHEY, CDR2 SMNVEV (reference sequence).

The genes are TRBV28 and TRBJ2-7; D is unresolved. Germline V lookup: CDR1 MDHEN, CDR2 SYDVKM. The CDR3 length is 15 residues. Trimming removed 5 bases from V and 0 bases from J, with 14 bases in between. CDR3 loop: CASSPGVRYSYEQYF. The CDR3, as DNA: TGTGCCAGCAGTCCTGGAGTCCGATACTCCTACGAGCAGTACTTC. Full variable domain (missing parts from reference TRBV28 and TRBJ2-7): DVKVTQSSRYLVKRTGEKVFLECVQDMDHENMFWYRQDPGLGLRLIYFSYDVKMKEKGDIPEGYSVSREKKERFSLILESASTNQTSMYLCASSPGVRYSYEQYFGPGTRLTVT.

This clone was detected only once. The chain combines TRBV13 with TRBJ2-7; D gene uncertain. Germline V CDR1 and CDR2: PRHDT, FYEKMQ (reference sequence). Trimming took off 5 bases at V and 7 bases at J, with 12 bases between the two ends. CDR3 length: 12 residues. DNA of the CDR3: TGTGCCAGCAGCCCCGGGCGAACAGAGCAGTACTTC. Its protein is CASSPGRTEQYF.

V is TRBV25-1 and J is TRBJ2-5; TRBD1 aligns across 7 bases. The J segment lost 3 bases and the V segment lost 1 base, leaving 5 bases of the junction unmatched. CDR1 and CDR2 from the germline V gene are MGHDK and SYGVNS. This CDR3 is 15 amino acids long. CDR3 nucleotide sequence: TGTGCCAGCAGTGAATCCGGGACAGCAGAAGAGACCCAGTACTTC. It translates to CASSESGTAEETQYF.

The chain links TRBV7-6 to TRBJ1-4; no clear D. Trimming cost V 3 bases and J 6 bases, with 14 bases left between them. The CDR3 covers 15 residues. Germline CDR1 and CDR2: SGHVS and FNYEAQ. CDR3 DNA sequence: TGTGCCAGCAGCTTCGACTCCTCCGGAGATGAAAAACTGTTTTTT. This encodes CASSFDSSGDEKLFF.

The V call is TRBV5-5, the J call TRBJ2-7, with D perhaps TRBD1 or TRBD2 (5 bases each). The germline gives CDR1 SGHKS, CDR2 YYEKEE (reference sequence). This CDR3 is built from 14 residues. The V end was cut by 5 bases, the J end by 2 bases, with 14 bases between. The CDR3 DNA reads as TGTGCCAGCAGATACCGGGACGGCCCCTACGAGCAGTACTTC. It is translated as CASRYRDGPYEQYF.

The V gene is TRBV9, the J gene TRBJ2-2; TRBD1 or TRBD2 may be the D gene (5 bases each). The CDR3 extends over 16 amino acids. The germline V gene encodes CDR1 SGDLS and CDR2 YYNGEE. The germline V and J ends were trimmed by 2 bases and 3 bases, with 14 bases remaining between them. CDR3 loop: CASSVPRGVHTGELFF. In nucleotides, the CDR3 is TGTGCCAGCAGCGTCCCTCGAGGGGTTCACACCGGGGAGCTGTTTTTT.

The gene calls are TRBV19 and TRBJ1-5, with D tentatively TRBD1 (5 bases). Germline V gene sequence: CDR1 LNHDA, CDR2 SQIVND (reference sequence). The length of the CDR3 is 13 residues. V was shortened by 2 bases and J by 6 bases, with 8 bases between the two germline ends. This chain's CDR3 is CASSISGGQPQHF. The CDR3 DNA reads as TGTGCCAGTAGTATATCTGGGGGTCAGCCCCAGCATTTT. Together with reference TRBV19 and TRBJ1-5, the CDR3 gives the full variable domain: DGGITQSPKYLFRKEGQNVTLSCEQNLNHDAMYWYRQDPGQGLRLIYYSQIVNDFQKGDIAEGYSVSREKKESFPLTVTSAQKNPTAFYLCASSISGGQPQHFGDGTRLSIL.

This sequence joins TRBV2 and TRBJ2-3, with D uncertain. There are 13 residues in the CDR3. Germline CDR1 and CDR2: SNHLY and FYNNEI. V was clipped by 4 bases and J by 1 base, with 6 bases between them. The CDR3 sequence is CASSGLGTDTQYF. CDR3 nucleotide sequence: TGTGCCAGCAGTGGCCTTGGCACAGATACGCAGTATTTT.